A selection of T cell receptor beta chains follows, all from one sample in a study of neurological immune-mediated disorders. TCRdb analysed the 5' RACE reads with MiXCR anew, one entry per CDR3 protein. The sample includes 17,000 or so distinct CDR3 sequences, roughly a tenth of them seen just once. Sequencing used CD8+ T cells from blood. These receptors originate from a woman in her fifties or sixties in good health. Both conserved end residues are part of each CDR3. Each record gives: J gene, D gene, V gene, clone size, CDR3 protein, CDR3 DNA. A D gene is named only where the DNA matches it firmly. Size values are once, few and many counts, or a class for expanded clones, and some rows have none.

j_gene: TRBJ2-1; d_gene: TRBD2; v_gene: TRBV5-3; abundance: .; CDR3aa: CARSDSGGYNEQFF; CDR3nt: TGTGCCAGAAGCGATAGCGGGGGGTACAATGAGCAGTTCTTC
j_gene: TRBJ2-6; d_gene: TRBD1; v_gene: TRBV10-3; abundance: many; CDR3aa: CAIRGDRLTSGANVLTF; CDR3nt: TGTGCCATCAGGGGGGACAGGTTAACTTCTGGGGCCAACGTCCTGACTTTC
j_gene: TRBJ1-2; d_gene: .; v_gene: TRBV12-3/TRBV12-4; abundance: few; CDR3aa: CASSSGAGYTF; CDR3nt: TGTGCCAGCAGCTCCGGTGCTGGCTACACCTTC
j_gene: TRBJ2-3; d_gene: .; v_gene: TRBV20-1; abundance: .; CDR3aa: CSARTLSTDTQYF; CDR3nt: TGCAGTGCTCGGACTCTTAGCACAGATACGCAGTATTTT
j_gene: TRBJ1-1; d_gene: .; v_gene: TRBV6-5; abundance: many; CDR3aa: CASSGGKEEAFF; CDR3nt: TGTGCCAGCAGCGGCGGTAAGGAGGAAGCTTTCTTT
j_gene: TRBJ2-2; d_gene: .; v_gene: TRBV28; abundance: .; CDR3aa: CASSLWGAGELFF; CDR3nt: TGTGCCAGCAGTCTATGGGGGGCCGGGGAGCTGTTTTTT
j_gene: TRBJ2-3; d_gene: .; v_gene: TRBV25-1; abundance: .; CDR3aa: CASSDLTDPSTDTQYF; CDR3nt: TGTGCCAGCAGTGACCTGACGGATCCTAGCACAGATACGCAGTATTTT
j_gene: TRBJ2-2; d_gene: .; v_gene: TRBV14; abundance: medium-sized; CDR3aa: CASSLAPSYTMGGELFF; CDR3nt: TGTGCCAGCAGCCTGGCCCCAAGTTACACAATGGGCGGGGAGCTGTTTTTT
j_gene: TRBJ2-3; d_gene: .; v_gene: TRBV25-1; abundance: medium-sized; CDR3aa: CASTHGDTQYF; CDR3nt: TGTGCCAGCACGCACGGAGATACGCAGTATTTT
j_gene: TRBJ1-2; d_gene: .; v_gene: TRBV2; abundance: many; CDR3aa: CASNLGLKGYTF; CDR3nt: TGTGCCAGCAATTTGGGGCTCAAGGGCTACACCTTC
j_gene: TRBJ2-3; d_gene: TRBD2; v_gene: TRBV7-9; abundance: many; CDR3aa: CASSAGTSTRTDTQYF; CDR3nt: TGTGCCAGCAGCGCAGGGACTAGTACACGCACAGATACGCAGTATTTT
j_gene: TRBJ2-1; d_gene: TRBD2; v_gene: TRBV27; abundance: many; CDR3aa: CASTSGNSHNEQFF; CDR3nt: TGTGCCAGCACTAGCGGGAATTCCCACAATGAGCAGTTCTTC
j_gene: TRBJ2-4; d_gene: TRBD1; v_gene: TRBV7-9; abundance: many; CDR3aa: CASSLAGQGPIQYF; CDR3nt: TGTGCCAGCAGCTTGGCTGGACAGGGCCCCATTCAGTACTTC
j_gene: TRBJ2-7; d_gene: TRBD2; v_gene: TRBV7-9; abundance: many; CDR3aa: CASSPAGGAEQYF; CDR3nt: TGTGCCAGCAGCCCCGCCGGGGGGGCTGAGCAGTACTTC
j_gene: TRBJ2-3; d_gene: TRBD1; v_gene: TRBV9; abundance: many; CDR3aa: CASNEDRGIDTQYF; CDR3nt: TGTGCCAGCAACGAGGACAGGGGTATAGATACGCAGTATTTT
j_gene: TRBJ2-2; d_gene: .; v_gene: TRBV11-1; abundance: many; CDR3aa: CASSLATLGGELFF; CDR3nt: TGTGCCAGCAGCTTAGCGACGCTGGGCGGGGAGCTGTTTTTT
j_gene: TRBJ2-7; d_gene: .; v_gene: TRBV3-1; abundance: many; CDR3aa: CASSQDQYRRAYEQYF; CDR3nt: TGTGCCAGCAGCCAAGATCAATACAGGAGGGCCTACGAGCAGTACTTC
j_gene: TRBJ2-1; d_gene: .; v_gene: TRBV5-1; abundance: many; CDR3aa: CASSLGPYNEQFF; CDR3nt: TGCGCCAGCAGCTTAGGACCCTACAATGAGCAGTTCTTC
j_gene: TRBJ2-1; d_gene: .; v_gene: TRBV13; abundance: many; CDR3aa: CASSLDDGNEQFF; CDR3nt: TGTGCCAGCAGCTTAGATGACGGGAATGAGCAGTTCTTC
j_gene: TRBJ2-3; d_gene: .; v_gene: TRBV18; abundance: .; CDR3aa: CASSPPGTTTDTQYF; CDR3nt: TGTGCCAGCTCACCTCCTGGGACCACCACAGATACGCAGTATTTT
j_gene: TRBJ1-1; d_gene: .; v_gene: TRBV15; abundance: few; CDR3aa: CATSTSRTGLTEAFF; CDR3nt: TGTGCCACCAGCACCAGTCGAACCGGACTCACTGAAGCTTTCTTT
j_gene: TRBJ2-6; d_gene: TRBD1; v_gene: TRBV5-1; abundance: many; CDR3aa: CASSYWDSHSGANVLTF; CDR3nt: TGCGCCAGCAGCTATTGGGACAGCCACTCTGGGGCCAACGTCCTGACTTTC
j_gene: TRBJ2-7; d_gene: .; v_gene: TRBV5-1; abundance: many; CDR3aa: CASSMDGSSYEQYF; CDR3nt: TGCGCCAGCAGCATGGACGGGAGCTCCTACGAGCAGTACTTC
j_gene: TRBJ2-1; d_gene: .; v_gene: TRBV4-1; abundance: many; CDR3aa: CASSQVKGVNEQFF; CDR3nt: TGCGCCAGCAGCCAAGTCAAAGGGGTTAATGAGCAGTTCTTC
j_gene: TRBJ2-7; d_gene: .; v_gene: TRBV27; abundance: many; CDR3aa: CASRGTGVGEQYF; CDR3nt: TGTGCCAGCAGGGGGACGGGAGTTGGGGAGCAGTACTTC
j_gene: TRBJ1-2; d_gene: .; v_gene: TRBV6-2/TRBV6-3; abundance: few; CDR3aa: CASSPRDGYTF; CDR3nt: TGTGCCAGCAGCCCCCGGGACGGCTACACCTTC
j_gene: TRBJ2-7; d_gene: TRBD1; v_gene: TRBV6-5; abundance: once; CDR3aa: CASSRDRSVSQYF; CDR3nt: TGTGCCAGCAGTCGGGACAGGAGCGTATCGCAGTACTTC
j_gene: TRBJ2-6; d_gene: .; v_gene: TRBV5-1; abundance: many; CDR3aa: CASSLTPGANVLTF; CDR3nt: TGCGCCAGCAGCTTAACCCCTGGGGCCAACGTCCTGACTTTC
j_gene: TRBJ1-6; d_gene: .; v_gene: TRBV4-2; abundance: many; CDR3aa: CASSPVGGHYNSPLHF; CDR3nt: TGTGCCAGCAGCCCAGTAGGTGGTCACTATAATTCACCCCTCCACTTT
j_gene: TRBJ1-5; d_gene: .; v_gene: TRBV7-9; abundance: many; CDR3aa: CASSSGNQPQHF; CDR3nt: TGTGCCAGCAGCTCAGGGAATCAGCCCCAGCATTTT
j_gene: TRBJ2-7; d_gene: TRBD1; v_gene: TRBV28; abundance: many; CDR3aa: CASEVEGQGGVEQYF; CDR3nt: TGTGCCAGCGAAGTAGAGGGACAGGGTGGGGTCGAGCAGTACTTC
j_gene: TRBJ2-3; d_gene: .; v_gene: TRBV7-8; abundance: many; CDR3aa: CASSLAWGTDTQYF; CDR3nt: TGTGCCAGCAGCTTAGCCTGGGGCACAGATACGCAGTATTTT
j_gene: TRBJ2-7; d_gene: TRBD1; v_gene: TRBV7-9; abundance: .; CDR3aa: CASSSRDRVREQYF; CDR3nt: TGTGCCAGCAGCTCCCGGGACAGGGTGCGTGAGCAGTACTTC
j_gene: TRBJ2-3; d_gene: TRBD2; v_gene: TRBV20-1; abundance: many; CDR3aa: CSATTLGSGGDTQYF; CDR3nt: TGCAGTGCCACCACTTTGGGCTCGGGGGGAGATACGCAGTATTTT
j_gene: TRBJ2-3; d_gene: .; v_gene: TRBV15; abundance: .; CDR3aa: CAASSISDTQYF; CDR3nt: TGTGCCGCCAGCAGCATATCGGATACGCAGTATTTT
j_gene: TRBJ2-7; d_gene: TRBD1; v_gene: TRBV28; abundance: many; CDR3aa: CASSFDRGLSYEQYF; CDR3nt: TGTGCCAGCAGTTTCGACAGGGGATTATCCTACGAGCAGTACTTC
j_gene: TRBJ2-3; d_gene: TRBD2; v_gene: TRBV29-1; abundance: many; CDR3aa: CSVPATSGTADTQYF; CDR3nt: TGCAGCGTCCCTGCGACTAGCGGGACGGCAGATACGCAGTATTTT
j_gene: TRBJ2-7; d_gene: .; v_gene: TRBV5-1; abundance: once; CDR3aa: CASSMGYQYEQYF; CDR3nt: TGCGCCAGCAGCATGGGATACCAGTACGAGCAGTACTTC
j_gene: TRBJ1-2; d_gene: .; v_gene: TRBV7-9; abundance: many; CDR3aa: CASSLGAGYDGYTF; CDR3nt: TGTGCCAGCAGCTTAGGAGCAGGGTATGACGGCTACACCTTC
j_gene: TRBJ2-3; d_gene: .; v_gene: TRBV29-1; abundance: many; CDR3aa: CSVDLDTQYF; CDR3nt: TGCAGCGTTGATCTGGATACGCAGTATTTT
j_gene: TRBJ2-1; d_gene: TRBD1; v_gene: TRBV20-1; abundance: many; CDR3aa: CSATPTGTGGHEQFF; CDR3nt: TGCAGTGCTACGCCCACCGGGACAGGGGGTCATGAGCAGTTCTTC
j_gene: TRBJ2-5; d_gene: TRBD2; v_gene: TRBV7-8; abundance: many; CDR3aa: CASSSGLAGGKETQYF; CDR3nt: TGTGCCAGCAGCTCGGGACTAGCGGGAGGGAAAGAGACCCAGTACTTC
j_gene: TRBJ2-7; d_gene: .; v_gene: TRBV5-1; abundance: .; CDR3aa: CASVQPEAGEQYF; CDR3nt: TGCGCCAGCGTCCAACCCGAGGCAGGGGAGCAGTACTTC
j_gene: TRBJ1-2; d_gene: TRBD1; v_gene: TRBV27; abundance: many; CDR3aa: CASSPRDSYGYTF; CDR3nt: TGTGCCAGCAGTCCTCGGGACAGCTATGGCTACACCTTC
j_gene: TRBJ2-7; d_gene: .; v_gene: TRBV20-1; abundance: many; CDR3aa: CSAREIRYEQYF; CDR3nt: TGCAGTGCTAGGGAAATACGCTACGAGCAGTACTTC
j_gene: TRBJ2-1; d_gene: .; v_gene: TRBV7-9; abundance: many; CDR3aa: CASSLGGPFEYNEQFF; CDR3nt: TGTGCCAGCAGCTTAGGGGGACCTTTTGAATACAATGAGCAGTTCTTC
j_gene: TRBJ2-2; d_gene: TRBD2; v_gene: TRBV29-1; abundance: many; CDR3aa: CSVGLAGRRAGELFF; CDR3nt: TGCAGCGTTGGACTAGCGGGACGTCGAGCCGGGGAGCTGTTTTTT
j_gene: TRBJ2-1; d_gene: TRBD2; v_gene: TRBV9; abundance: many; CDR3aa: CASSVFSGVYNEQFF; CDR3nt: TGTGCCAGCAGCGTGTTTAGCGGGGTCTACAATGAGCAGTTCTTC
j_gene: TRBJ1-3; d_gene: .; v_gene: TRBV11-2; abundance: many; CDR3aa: CASSLWEGPSGNTIYF; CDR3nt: TGTGCCAGCAGCTTATGGGAGGGCCCCTCTGGAAACACCATATATTTT
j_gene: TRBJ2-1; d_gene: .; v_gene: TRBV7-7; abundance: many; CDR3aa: CASSLGLGAHEQFF; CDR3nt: TGTGCCAGCAGCTTAGGTTTGGGGGCTCATGAGCAGTTCTTC
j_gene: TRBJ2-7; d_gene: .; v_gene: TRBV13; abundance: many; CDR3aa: CASSLKDYPYEQYF; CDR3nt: TGTGCCAGCAGCTTGAAGGACTATCCCTACGAGCAGTACTTC
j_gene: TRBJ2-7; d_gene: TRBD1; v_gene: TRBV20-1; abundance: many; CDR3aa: CSARGQDSYEQYF; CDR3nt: TGCAGTGCTAGGGGACAGGACTCCTACGAGCAGTACTTC
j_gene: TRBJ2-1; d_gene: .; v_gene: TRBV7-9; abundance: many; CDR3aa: CASSSPPRADEQFF; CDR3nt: TGTGCCAGCAGCTCCCCCCCGCGGGCCGATGAGCAGTTCTTC
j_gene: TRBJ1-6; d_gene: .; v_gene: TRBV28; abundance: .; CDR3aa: CAARGGHSPLHF; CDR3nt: TGTGCCGCCCGTGGGGGTCATTCACCCCTCCACTTT